What follows is one T cell receptor (beta chain) and its context. These data belong to a study of T cell changes during pregnancy in multiple sclerosis. Data came from immunoSEQ multiplex PCR; TCRdb stores just in-frame clones and leaves some out. The repertoire has 50,000 to 70,000 clones, around 93% of them found once; the top ten carry 0.8% to 1%. The CDR3 contains 15 residues. CDR1 is SGDLS and CDR2 is YYNGEE in the germline V gene. Trimming removed 4 bases from V and 3 bases from J; junction bases left unmatched: 5. This TCR was sampled from a female donor with multiple sclerosis, enrolled in a pregnancy study. The specimen was peripheral blood, collected in the first trimester of pregnancy. The genes are TRBV9 and TRBJ1-5; TRBD1 aligns across 9 bases. The CDR3 nucleotides are TGTGCCAGCAGCCCGGGACAGGGTTACAATCAGCCCCAGCATTTT. Amino acids: CASSPGQGYNQPQHF.